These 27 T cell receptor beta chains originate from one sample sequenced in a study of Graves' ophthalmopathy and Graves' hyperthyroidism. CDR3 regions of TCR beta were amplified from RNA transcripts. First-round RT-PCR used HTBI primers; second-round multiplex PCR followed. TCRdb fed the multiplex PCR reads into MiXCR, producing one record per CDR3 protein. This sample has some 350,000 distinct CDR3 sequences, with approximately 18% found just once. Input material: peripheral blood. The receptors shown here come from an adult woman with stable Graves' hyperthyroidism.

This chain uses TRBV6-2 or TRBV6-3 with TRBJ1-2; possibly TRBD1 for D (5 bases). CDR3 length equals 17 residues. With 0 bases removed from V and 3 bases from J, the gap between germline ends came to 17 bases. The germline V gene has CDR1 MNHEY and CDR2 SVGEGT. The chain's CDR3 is CASSYSGDRSPHYGYTF. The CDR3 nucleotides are TGTGCCAGCAGTTACTCGGGGGACCGCTCTCCCCACTATGGCTACACCTTC.

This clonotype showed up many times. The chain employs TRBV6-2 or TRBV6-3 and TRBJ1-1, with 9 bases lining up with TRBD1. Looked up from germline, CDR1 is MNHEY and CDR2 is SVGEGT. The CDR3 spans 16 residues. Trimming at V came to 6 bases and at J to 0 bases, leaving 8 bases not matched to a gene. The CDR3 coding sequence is TGTGCCAGCAGCTACGAGACAGGGGGAATGAACACTGAAGCTTTCTTT. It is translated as CASSYETGGMNTEAFF.

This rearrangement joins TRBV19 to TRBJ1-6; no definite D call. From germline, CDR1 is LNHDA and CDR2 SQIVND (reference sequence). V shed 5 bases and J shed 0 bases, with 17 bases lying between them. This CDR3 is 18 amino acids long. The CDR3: CASSPRGSRSSYNSPLHF. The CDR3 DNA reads TGTGCCAGTAGTCCCCGGGGATCCCGAAGCTCCTATAATTCACCCCTCCACTTT.

The CDR3, as DNA: TGTGCGTCTACAGGGGGCGAAGTGGGGGAGCTGTTTTTT. This codes for CASTGGEVGELFF. This rearrangement joins TRBV10-3 to TRBJ2-2; 9 nucleotides line up with TRBD1. The CDR3 has 13 residues. Per the germline V gene, CDR1 is ENHRY and CDR2 is SYGVKD.

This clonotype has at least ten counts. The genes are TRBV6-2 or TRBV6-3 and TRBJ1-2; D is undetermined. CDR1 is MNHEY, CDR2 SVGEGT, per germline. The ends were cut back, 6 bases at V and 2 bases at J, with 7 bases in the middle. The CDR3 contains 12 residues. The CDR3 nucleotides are TGTGCCAGCAGCCAGCGGAACTATGGCTACACCTTC. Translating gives CASSQRNYGYTF.

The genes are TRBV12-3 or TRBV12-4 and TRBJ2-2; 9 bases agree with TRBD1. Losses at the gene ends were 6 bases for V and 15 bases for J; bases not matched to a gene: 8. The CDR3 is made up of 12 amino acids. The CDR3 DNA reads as TGTGCCAGCAGCGGGGGACAGGGCGGAATGTTTTTT. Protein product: CASSGGQGGMFF.

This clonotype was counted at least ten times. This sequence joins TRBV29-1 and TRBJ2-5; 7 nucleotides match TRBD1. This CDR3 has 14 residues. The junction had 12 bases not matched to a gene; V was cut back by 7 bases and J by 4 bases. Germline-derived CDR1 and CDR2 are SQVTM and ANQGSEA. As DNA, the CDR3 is TGCAGCGCCGAGGGGGCTAGCAGGCGAGAGACCCAGTACTTC. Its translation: CSAEGASRRETQYF.

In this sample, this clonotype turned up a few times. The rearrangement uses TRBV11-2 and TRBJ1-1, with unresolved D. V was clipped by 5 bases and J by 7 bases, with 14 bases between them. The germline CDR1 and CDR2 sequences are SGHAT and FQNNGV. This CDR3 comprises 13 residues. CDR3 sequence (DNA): TGTGCCAGCAGCCTTCTCTCAGGTATTGAAGCTTTCTTT. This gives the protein CASSLLSGIEAFF.

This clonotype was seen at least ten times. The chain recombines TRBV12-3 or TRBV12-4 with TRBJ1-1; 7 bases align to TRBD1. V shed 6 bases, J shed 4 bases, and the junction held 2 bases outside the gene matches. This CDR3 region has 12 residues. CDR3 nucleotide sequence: TGTGCCAGCAGACGGGACAGCACTGAAGCTTTCTTT. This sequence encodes CASRRDSTEAFF.

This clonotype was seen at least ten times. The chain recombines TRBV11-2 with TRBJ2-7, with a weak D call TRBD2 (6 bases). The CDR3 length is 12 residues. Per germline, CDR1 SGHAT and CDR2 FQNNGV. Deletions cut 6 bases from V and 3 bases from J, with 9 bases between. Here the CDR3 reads CASRLGGYEQYF. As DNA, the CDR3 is TGTGCCAGCAGACTCGGGGGCTACGAGCAGTACTTC.

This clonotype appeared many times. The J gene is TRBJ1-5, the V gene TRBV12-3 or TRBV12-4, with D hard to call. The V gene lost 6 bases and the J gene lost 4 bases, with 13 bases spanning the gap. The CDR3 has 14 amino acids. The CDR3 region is CASSPQRGNQPQHF. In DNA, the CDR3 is TGTGCCAGCAGCCCACAGCGAGGAAATCAGCCCCAGCATTTT.

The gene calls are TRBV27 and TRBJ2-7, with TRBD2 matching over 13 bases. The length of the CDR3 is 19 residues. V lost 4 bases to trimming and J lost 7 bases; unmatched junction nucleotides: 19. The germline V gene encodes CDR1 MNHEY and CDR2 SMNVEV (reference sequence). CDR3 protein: CASSSITLRTSGSLWEQYF. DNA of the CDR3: TGTGCCAGCAGTTCCATTACCTTACGGACTAGCGGGAGTCTGTGGGAGCAGTACTTC.

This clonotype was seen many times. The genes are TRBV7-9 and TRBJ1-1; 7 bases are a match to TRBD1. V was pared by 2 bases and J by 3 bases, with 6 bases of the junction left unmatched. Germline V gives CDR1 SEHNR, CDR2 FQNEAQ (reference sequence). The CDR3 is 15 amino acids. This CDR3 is CASSLLGRGHTEAFF. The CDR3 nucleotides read TGTGCCAGCAGCTTATTGGGGAGGGGGCACACTGAAGCTTTCTTT.

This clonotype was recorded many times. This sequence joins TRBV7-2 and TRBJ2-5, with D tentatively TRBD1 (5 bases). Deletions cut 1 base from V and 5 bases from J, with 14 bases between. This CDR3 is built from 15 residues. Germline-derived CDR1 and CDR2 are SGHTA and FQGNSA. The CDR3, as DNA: TGTGCCAGCAGCTTAGATCGACCCTCAGGGGAGACCCAGTACTTC. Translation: CASSLDRPSGETQYF.

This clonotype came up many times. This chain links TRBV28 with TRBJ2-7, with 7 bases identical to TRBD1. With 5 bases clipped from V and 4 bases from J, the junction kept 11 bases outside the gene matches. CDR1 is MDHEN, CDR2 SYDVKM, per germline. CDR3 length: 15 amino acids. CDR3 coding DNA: TGTGCCAGCAGTCCCTTGGCGGAGACAGGGTACGAGCAGTACTTC. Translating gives CASSPLAETGYEQYF. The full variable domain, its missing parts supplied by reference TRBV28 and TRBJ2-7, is DVKVTQSSRYLVKRTGEKVFLECVQDMDHENMFWYRQDPGLGLRLIYFSYDVKMKEKGDIPEGYSVSREKKERFSLILESASTNQTSMYLCASSPLAETGYEQYFGPGTRLTVT.

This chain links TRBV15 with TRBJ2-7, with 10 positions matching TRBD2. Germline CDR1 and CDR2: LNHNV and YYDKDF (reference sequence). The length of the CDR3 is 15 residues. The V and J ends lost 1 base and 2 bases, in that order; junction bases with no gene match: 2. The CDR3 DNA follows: TGTGCCACCAGCAGAGGGACTAGCGGAACCTACGAGCAGTACTTC. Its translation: CATSRGTSGTYEQYF.

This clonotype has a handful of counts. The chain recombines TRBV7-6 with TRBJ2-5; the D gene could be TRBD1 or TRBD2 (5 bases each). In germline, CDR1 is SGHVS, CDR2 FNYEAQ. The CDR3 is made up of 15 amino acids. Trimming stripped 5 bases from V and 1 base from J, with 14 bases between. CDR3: CASSRQPGPQETQYF. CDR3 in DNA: TGTGCCAGCAGCCGCCAGCCGGGACCCCAAGAGACCCAGTACTTC.

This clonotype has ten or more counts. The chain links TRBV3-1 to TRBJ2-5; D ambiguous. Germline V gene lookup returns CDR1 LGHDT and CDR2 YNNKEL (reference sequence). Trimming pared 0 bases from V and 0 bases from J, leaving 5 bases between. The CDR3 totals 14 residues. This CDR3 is CASSQDRYQETQYF. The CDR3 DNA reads TGTGCCAGCAGCCAAGACCGGTACCAAGAGACCCAGTACTTC.

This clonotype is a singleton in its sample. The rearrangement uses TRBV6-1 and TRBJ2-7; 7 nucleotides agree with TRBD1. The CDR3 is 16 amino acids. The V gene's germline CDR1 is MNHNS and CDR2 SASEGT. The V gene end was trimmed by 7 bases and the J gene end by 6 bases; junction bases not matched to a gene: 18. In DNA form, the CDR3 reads TGTGCCAGCACCAGCTCTGGGACAGTCGGCTTTTGCGAGCAGTACTTC. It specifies CASTSSGTVGFCEQYF.

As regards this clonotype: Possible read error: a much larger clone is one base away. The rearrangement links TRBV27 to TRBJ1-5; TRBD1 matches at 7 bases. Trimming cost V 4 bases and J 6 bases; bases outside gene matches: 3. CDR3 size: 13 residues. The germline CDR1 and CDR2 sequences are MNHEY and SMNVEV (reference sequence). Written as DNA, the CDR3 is TGTGCCAGCAGTTCACCAGGGGGTCAGCCCCAGCATTTT. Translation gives CASSSPGGQPQHF.

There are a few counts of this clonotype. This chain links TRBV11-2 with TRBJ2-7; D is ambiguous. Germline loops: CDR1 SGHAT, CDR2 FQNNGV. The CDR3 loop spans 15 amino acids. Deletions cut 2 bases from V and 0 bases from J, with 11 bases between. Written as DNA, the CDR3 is TGTGCCAGCAGCTTAAGCAGTTCCCCCTCCTACGAGCAGTACTTC. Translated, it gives CASSLSSSPSYEQYF.

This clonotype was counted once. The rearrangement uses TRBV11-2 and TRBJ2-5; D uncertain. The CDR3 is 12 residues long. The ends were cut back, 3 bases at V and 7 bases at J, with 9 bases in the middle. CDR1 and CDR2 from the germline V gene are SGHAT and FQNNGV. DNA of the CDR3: TGTGCCAGCAGCTTCGATCTGGCGACCCAGTACTTC. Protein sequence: CASSFDLATQYF.

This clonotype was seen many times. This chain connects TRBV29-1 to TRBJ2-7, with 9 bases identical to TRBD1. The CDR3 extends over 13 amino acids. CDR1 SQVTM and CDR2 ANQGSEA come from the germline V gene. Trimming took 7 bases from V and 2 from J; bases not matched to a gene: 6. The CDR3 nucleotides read TGCAGCGCTCGGGGACAGGGTACCTACGAGCAGTACTTC. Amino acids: CSARGQGTYEQYF.

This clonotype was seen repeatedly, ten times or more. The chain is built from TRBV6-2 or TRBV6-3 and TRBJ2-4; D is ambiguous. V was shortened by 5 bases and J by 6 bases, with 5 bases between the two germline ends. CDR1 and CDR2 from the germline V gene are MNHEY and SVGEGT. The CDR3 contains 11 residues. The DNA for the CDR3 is TGTGCCAGCAGTCTGGGAAACATTCAGTACTTC. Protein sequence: CASSLGNIQYF.

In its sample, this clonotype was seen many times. CDR3 in DNA: TGTGCCAGCAGTTTATGGGGGAACACTGAAGCTTTCTTT. It translates to CASSLWGNTEAFF. The V and J genes are TRBV27 and TRBJ1-1; no clear D gene. V shed 1 base and J shed 1 base, with 4 bases lying between them. The CDR3 is 13 residues long. From germline, CDR1 is MNHEY and CDR2 SMNVEV (reference sequence).

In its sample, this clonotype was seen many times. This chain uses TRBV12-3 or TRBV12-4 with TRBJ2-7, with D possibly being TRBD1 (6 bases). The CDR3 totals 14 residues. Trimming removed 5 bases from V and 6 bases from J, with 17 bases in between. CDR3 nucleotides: TGTGCCAGCAGTATACACAGGGTGGCGGGCGAGCAGTACTTC. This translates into CASSIHRVAGEQYF.

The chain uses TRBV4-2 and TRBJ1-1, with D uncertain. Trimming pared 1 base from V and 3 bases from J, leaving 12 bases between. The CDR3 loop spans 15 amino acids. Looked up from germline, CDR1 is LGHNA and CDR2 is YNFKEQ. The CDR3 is CASSQGSNSYTEAFF. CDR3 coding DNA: TGTGCCAGCAGCCAAGGAAGCAACTCTTACACTGAAGCTTTCTTT.